This T cell receptor (beta chain) was retrieved from a study of blood T cell repertoires in COVID-19. Study-level background: PBMCs, B-cell-depleted T cells, or T cells were the source of the cDNA or gDNA that made up the material.

Participants were aged about 18 to 90 years, lived in 20 to 25 US areas, and enrolled virtually. Participants' own reports of clinical history determined their cohort assignment. This CDR3 spans 13 amino acids. V was pared by 5 bases and J by 7 bases, with 14 bases between. Method: immunoSEQ multiplex PCR; TCRdb's copy keeps in-frame clones and lacks some. The sample consists of hundreds of thousands of clones, 85% to 90% of them appearing once. The chain links TRBV6-7 to TRBJ1-2; D ambiguous. TRBV6-7 is recorded as an ORF, its role being uncertain. Sequenced input: PBMCs or T cells enriched from blood (not recorded which). The TCR sequence derives from a man between 45 and 60 years old who had been exposed to COVID-19. CDR3 region: CASSPWADSGYTF. DNA for the CDR3: TGTGCCAGCAGTCCCTGGGCCGATTCTGGCTACACCTTC.